This is a list of T cell receptor beta chains from one sample in a study of cytomegalovirus exposure and HLA in healthy donors. TCRdb keeps only in-frame clones here, not all; method: immunoSEQ multiplex PCR. This sample has 90,000 to 150,000 clones, with around 60% found just once. The material sequenced was PBMCs. The receptors come from a man between 40 and 49 years old in good health and CMV-seropositive. CDR3s include the opening cysteine and the closing phenylalanine or tryptophan. The order of the fields is D gene, J gene, clone size, V gene, CDR3 DNA, CDR3 protein. D genes are given only for firm matches. For some rows the clone size is stated as once, few or many, or as a class when expanded; others skip it.

>TRBD1|TRBJ1-1|NA|TRBV29-1
TGCAGCGGCGGACAGGGGCGAGGTGACACTGAAGCTTTCTTT
CSGGQGRGDTEAFF
>NA|TRBJ1-3|few|TRBV29-1
TGCAGCGTTGAAGATGGGGCCAGCTCTGGAAACACCATATATTTT
CSVEDGASSGNTIYF
>NA|TRBJ2-7|NA|TRBV4-1
TGCGCCAGCAGCCAAGGACTGCCCTACGAGCAGTACTTC
CASSQGLPYEQYF
>TRBD1|TRBJ1-1|NA|TRBV7-9
TGTGCCAGCAGCTCCCTCGGGACAGGGAACACTGAAGCTTTCTTT
CASSSLGTGNTEAFF
>TRBD2|TRBJ2-7|NA|TRBV9
TGTGCCAGCAGCGTCTCGGGGGGACTATACGAGCAGTACTTC
CASSVSGGLYEQYF
>TRBD1|TRBJ2-5|once|TRBV7-2
TGTGCCAGCAGCTGGACAGGACAAGAGACCCAGTACTTC
CASSWTGQETQYF
>NA|TRBJ1-5|once|TRBV19
TGTGCCAGTAGTATATTGGCCAATCAGCCCCAGCATTTT
CASSILANQPQHF
>NA|TRBJ2-7|NA|TRBV6-5
TGTGCCAGCCACCCGGAGGAGGGGAGCTCCTACGAGCAGTACTTC
CASHPEEGSSYEQYF
>NA|TRBJ1-1|NA|TRBV2
TGTGCCAGCAGTCGGGTAGGGGAGGCTGAAGCTTTCTTT
CASSRVGEAEAFF
>NA|TRBJ2-1|NA|TRBV25-1
TGTGCCAGCACATCTGCCAGTAGCGCAAACAATGAGCAGTTCTTC
CASTSASSANNEQFF
>NA|TRBJ2-1|NA|TRBV13
TGTGCCAGCAGCTTATGGGGCGCCCCCTACAATGAGCAGTTCTTC
CASSLWGAPYNEQFF
>TRBD1|TRBJ1-1|NA|TRBV7-2
TGTGCCAGCAGCCGGGACAGGAACACTGAAGCTTTCTTT
CASSRDRNTEAFF
>TRBD2|TRBJ2-5|NA|TRBV5-1
TGCGCCAGCAGCTCCGGACTAGTTGGGACTCGAGAGACCCAGTACTTC
CASSSGLVGTRETQYF
>NA|TRBJ2-3|few|TRBV5-1
TGCGCCAGCAGCTTGGCCGTAAGAGCCGTCGGCACAGATACGCAGTATTTT
CASSLAVRAVGTDTQYF
>TRBD1|TRBJ1-5|NA|TRBV4-1
TGCGCCAGCAGCCGCTACAGGGGTAATCAGCCCCAGCATTTT
CASSRYRGNQPQHF
>TRBD1|TRBJ2-2|few|TRBV7-7
TGTGCCAGCAGCCCGGACAGGGCCGGGGAGCTGTTTTTT
CASSPDRAGELFF
>TRBD1|TRBJ2-5|NA|TRBV5-1
TGCGCCAGCAGCTTTACAGGGGGGTTTTCTGCCGAGACCCAGTACTTC
CASSFTGGFSAETQYF
>NA|TRBJ2-2|NA|TRBV6-6
TGTGCCAGCAGTTACTCGGGGCCCACCACCGGGGAGCTGTTTTTT
CASSYSGPTTGELFF
>NA|TRBJ2-1|NA|TRBV30
TGTGCCTGGGCCTTAGCCCCGGTGTACAATGAGCAGTTCTTC
CAWALAPVYNEQFF
>TRBD2|TRBJ2-7|NA|TRBV10-3
TGTGCCACCGTCGGACTAGCGGGGTACGAGCAGTACTTC
CATVGLAGYEQYF